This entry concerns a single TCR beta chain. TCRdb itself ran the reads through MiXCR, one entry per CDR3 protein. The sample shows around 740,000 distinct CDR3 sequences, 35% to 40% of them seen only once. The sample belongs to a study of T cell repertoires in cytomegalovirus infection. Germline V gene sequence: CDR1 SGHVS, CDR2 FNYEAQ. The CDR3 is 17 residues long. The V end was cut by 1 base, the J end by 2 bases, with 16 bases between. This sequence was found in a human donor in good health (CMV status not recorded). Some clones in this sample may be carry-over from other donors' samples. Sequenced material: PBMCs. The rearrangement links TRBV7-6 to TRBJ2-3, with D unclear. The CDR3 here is CASSLGSGFLDTDTQYF. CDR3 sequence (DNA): TGTGCCAGCAGCTTAGGTTCTGGGTTCTTGGACACAGATACGCAGTATTTT.